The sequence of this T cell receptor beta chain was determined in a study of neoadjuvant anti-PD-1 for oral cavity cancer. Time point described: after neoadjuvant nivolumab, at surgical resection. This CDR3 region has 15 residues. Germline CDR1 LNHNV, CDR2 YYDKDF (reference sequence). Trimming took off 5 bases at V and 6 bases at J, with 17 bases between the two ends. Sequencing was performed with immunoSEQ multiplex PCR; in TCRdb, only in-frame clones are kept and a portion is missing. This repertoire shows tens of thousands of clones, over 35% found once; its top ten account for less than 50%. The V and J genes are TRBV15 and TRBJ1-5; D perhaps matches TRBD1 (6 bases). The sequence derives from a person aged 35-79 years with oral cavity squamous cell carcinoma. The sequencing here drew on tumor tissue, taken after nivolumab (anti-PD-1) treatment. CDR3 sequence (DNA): TGTGCCACCAGCCCTGGACAGACTGGCGGTCAGCCCCAGCATTTT. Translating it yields CATSPGQTGGQPQHF. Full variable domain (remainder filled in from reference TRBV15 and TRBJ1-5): DAMVIQNPRYQVTQFGKPVTLSCSQTLNHNVMYWYQQKSSQAPKLLFHYYDKDFNNEADTPDNFQSRRPNTSFCFLDIRSPGLGDTAMYLCATSPGQTGGQPQHFGDGTRLSIL.